This T cell receptor beta chain derives from a study of early T cells in non-severe SARS-CoV-2 infection. Across the whole study: Chains were not paired, and sequencing was done on bulk RNA from unsorted whole blood. Study-wide results and caveats: Private and CD4 specificities were missed by VDJdb matching, skewed to anti-spike CD8.

This clonotype is categorized as medium-sized. Antigen unknown. Each single cDNA molecule received a unique molecular identifier. TCRdb re-called the 5' RACE reads with MiXCR, one entry per CDR3 protein. The data hold about 26,000 distinct CDR3 sequences, with approximately 4.1% observed a single time. V lost 6 bases to trimming and J lost 2 bases; unmatched junction nucleotides: 7. CDR3 length equals 15 residues. Germline V CDR1 and CDR2: MNHEY, SVGEGT. Sequenced input: whole blood. The J gene is TRBJ2-1, the V gene TRBV6-2 or TRBV6-3; 7 bases are a match to TRBD2. The TCR sequence derives from an adult who was a healthcare worker with PCR-confirmed SARS-CoV-2 infection or an uninfected control (not recorded which). Written as DNA, the CDR3 is TGTGCCAGCAGCCGTACTAGCGACCCCTACAATGAGCAGTTCTTC. Residues: CASSRTSDPYNEQFF.